Here is one TCR beta chain with its context. The antigen remains unidentified. CDR3 size: 15 residues. CDR1 is SGDLS and CDR2 is YYNGEE in the germline V gene. V lost 0 bases and J lost 3, with 12 bases in between. This specimen comes from a study of cytomegalovirus exposure and HLA in healthy donors. About the research overall: The same platform was used for the 120 or so validation repertoires as for the 650 to 800 first-cohort repertoires, as reported in a later analysis.

Overall study findings and caveats: The study put around 180 TCR beta chains on its list as cytomegalovirus-associated.

From the approximately 120-subject validation cohort, which was separate from the roughly 670-subject first cohort, the donors were drawn. Using immunoSEQ multiplex PCR, the repertoire was profiled, and TCRdb retains in-frame clones only, with some absent. The data contain about 67,000 clones, less than 95% of them singletons. The sequenced sample was PBMCs. The chain combines TRBV9 with TRBJ1-1; perhaps TRBD1 as D (5 bases). The sequence was collected from a woman aged 18 to 35 in good health and CMV-seronegative. The CDR3 sequence: CASSVGGQPDTEAFF. The CDR3 DNA follows: TGTGCCAGCAGCGTAGGAGGACAACCCGACACTGAAGCTTTCTTT. Based on the CDR3 plus reference TRBV9 and TRBJ1-1, the full variable domain is DSGVTQTPKHLITATGQRVTLRCSPRSGDLSVYWYQQSLDQGLQFLIQYYNGEERAKGNILERFSAQQFPDLHSELNLSSLELGDSALYFCASSVGGQPDTEAFFGQGTRLTVV.